The next 32 T cell receptor beta chains were all read from a single sample in a study of blood T cell repertoires in COVID-19. TCRdb keeps only in-frame clones here, not all; method: immunoSEQ multiplex PCR. In the table there are about 75,000 clones, 88% of which are singletons. Sequencing input: peripheral blood. Every receptor here comes from a human donor in a cohort sampled during active COVID-19.

The chain's CDR3 is CSVLGTGEPYEQYF. The CDR3 DNA is TGCAGCGTTCTTGGAACAGGGGAACCCTACGAGCAGTACTTC. The gene calls are TRBV29-1 and TRBJ2-7, with 7 nucleotides matching TRBD1. Germline V gene lookup returns CDR1 SQVTM and CDR2 ANQGSEA. The V gene end was trimmed by 5 bases and the J gene end by 2 bases; junction bases not matched to a gene: 9. This CDR3 comprises 14 residues.

The chain is built from TRBV24-1 and TRBJ2-2, with 10 bases that match TRBD1. Germline lookup yields CDR1 KGHDR and CDR2 SFDVKD. The ends lost 2 bases at V and 5 bases at J; junction bases unmatched: 4. The CDR3 extends over 16 amino acids. The CDR3 DNA sequence: TGTGCCACCAGTGATTCCACGGGACAGGGGACCGGGGAGCTGTTTTTT. It codes for CATSDSTGQGTGELFF.

This CDR3 reads CASSRQAGGQETQYF. CDR3 nucleotides: TGCGCCAGCAGCCGACAGGCGGGGGGTCAAGAGACCCAGTACTTC. The chain is built from TRBV5-1 and TRBJ2-5, with 8 bases that match TRBD2. This CDR3 has 15 residues. The junction had 7 bases not matched to a gene; V was cut back by 4 bases and J by 2 bases. CDR1 is SGHRS, CDR2 YFSETQ, per germline.

Only one count was recorded for this clone. V is TRBV15 and J is TRBJ2-5; 8 bases are shared with TRBD2. Trimming took 0 bases from V and 5 from J; bases not matched to a gene: 8. The CDR3 is 16 residues long. CDR1 and CDR2 from the germline V gene are LNHNV and YYDKDF (reference sequence). CDR3: CATSRDRGGTRETQYF. In DNA form, the CDR3 reads TGTGCCACCAGCAGAGATCGCGGGGGGACGCGGGAGACCCAGTACTTC.

The chain is built from TRBV6-2 or TRBV6-3 and TRBJ2-2; 7 positions agree with TRBD1. The CDR3 spans 17 residues. V shed 4 bases, J shed 2 bases, and the junction held 10 bases outside the gene matches. Per germline, CDR1 MNHEY and CDR2 SVGEGT. The CDR3 here is CASSSFPGTVNTGELFF. The CDR3 bases are TGTGCCAGCAGTTCCTTCCCCGGGACAGTCAACACCGGGGAGCTGTTTTTT.

The genes are TRBV24-1 and TRBJ2-1; D is uncertain. The CDR3 runs 15 residues. V gave up 3 bases and J gave up 1 base, with 9 bases separating them. CDR1 is KGHDR, CDR2 SFDVKD, per germline. This CDR3 is CATSDPVQSYNEQFF. The CDR3 coding sequence is TGTGCCACCAGTGATCCGGTGCAATCCTACAATGAGCAGTTCTTC.

The V gene is TRBV7-8, the J gene TRBJ1-1; 9 bases are shared with TRBD1. Trimming cost V 5 bases and J 0 bases; bases outside gene matches: 13. Per germline, CDR1 SGHVS and CDR2 FQNEAQ. This CDR3 has 18 amino acids. Here the CDR3 reads CASSGGTGWRGMNTEAFF. The CDR3 DNA reads TGTGCCAGCAGCGGGGGGACAGGGTGGAGGGGGATGAACACTGAAGCTTTCTTT.

The CDR3 region has the DNA TGTGCCACCAGCACCTCTACCGGGACAGGGGTGGAAGATACGCAGTATTTT. Translated: CATSTSTGTGVEDTQYF. The V call is TRBV15, the J call TRBJ2-3; 10 nucleotides match TRBD1. The CDR3 covers 17 residues. The V segment lost 4 bases and the J segment 5 bases; nucleotides outside the gene matches: 12. Per the germline V gene, CDR1 is LNHNV and CDR2 is YYDKDF (reference sequence).

The CDR3 DNA is TGTGCCAGGGGTGCGGGACTAGCGCGGCACACCGGGGAGCTGTTTTTT. Translating gives CARGAGLARHTGELFF. The chain employs TRBV7-2 and TRBJ2-2, with 10 positions matching TRBD2. CDR3 size: 16 residues. V lost 9 bases, J lost 3 bases, and 10 bases stayed unmatched. CDR1 is SGHTA and CDR2 is FQGNSA in the germline V gene.

This chain links TRBV27 with TRBJ2-2, with 8 bases lining up with TRBD2. The CDR3 runs 16 residues. CDR1 is MNHEY and CDR2 is SMNVEV in the germline V gene (reference sequence). Trimming cost V 3 bases and J 3 bases; bases outside gene matches: 6. CDR3 in DNA: TGTGCCAGCAGTTTTTATCGGCGGGAGGACACCGGGGAGCTGTTTTTT. It is translated as CASSFYRREDTGELFF.

The J gene is TRBJ2-2, the V gene TRBV5-1; 11 bases are shared with TRBD2. V gave up 4 bases and J gave up 1 base; unmatched junction bases: 0. The CDR3 runs 15 residues. Germline V gene lookup returns CDR1 SGHRS and CDR2 YFSETQ. CDR3 loop: CASSGTSGNTGELFF. The CDR3 DNA reads as TGCGCCAGCAGCGGGACTAGCGGGAACACCGGGGAGCTGTTTTTT.

V usage is TRBV4-3 and J usage is TRBJ2-7; D might be TRBD1 (5 bases). CDR3 length: 17 residues. V was trimmed by 0 bases and J by 0 bases, leaving 15 bases between them. Germline assignment: CDR1 LGHNA and CDR2 YSLEER. This CDR3 is CASSQDLGRARSYEQYF. CDR3 bases: TGCGCCAGCAGCCAAGATTTGGGCAGGGCGCGCTCCTACGAGCAGTACTTC.

The chain combines TRBV7-9 with TRBJ2-1, with D possibly being TRBD2 (5 bases). V dropped 7 bases and J dropped 5 bases, with 15 bases sitting between them. This CDR3 has 14 residues. Germline lookup yields CDR1 SEHNR and CDR2 FQNEAQ (reference sequence). The CDR3 region has the DNA TGTGCCAGCATCGACCGGGATTTGCACAATGAGCAGTTCTTC. It codes for CASIDRDLHNEQFF. Using reference TRBV7-9 and TRBJ2-1 for the parts outside the CDR3, the full variable domain is DTGVSQNPRHKITKRGQNVTFRCDPISEHNRLYWYRQTLGQGPEFLTYFQNEAQLEKSRLLSDRFSAERPKGSFSTLEIQRTEQGDSAMYLCASIDRDLHNEQFFGPGTRLTVL.

The chain combines TRBV19 with TRBJ1-5; D is perhaps TRBD1 (6 bases). Germline-derived CDR1 and CDR2 are LNHDA and SQIVND (reference sequence). This CDR3 is 16 amino acids long. Trimming pared 6 bases from V and 5 bases from J, leaving 20 bases between. DNA for the CDR3: TGTGCCAGTAGAGTTACAGGGTGGGGGTCGGATCAGCCCCAGCATTTT. It codes for CASRVTGWGSDQPQHF.

This clone was recorded only once. The chain uses TRBV6-6 and TRBJ2-7; the match to TRBD2 covers 15 bases. The CDR3 consists of 15 residues. The J segment lost 5 bases and the V segment lost 6 bases, leaving 5 bases of the junction unmatched. CDR1 and CDR2 (germline): MNHNY, SVGAGI (reference sequence). This chain's CDR3 is CASSRTSGGANEQYF. The CDR3 nucleotides are TGTGCCAGCAGCCGGACTAGCGGGGGGGCCAACGAGCAGTACTTC.

This clone was detected only a few times. Here the CDR3 DNA reads TGTGCCAGCAGCTTGGAGATGAGGACAGGGGACAATGAGCAGTTCTTC. Protein sequence: CASSLEMRTGDNEQFF. V usage is TRBV5-5 and J usage is TRBJ2-1; 9 bases fit TRBD1. This CDR3 is built from 16 residues. V was pared by 0 bases and J by 5 bases, with 6 bases of the junction left unmatched. Germline loops: CDR1 SGHKS, CDR2 YYEKEE (reference sequence).

Only one count was recorded for this clone. The J gene is TRBJ2-7, the V gene TRBV3-1 (or the pseudogene TRBV3-2), with no clear D. The CDR3 totals 13 residues. V was shortened by 0 bases and J by 4 bases, with 7 bases between the two germline ends. CDR1 LGHDT and CDR2 YNNKEL come from the germline V gene (reference sequence). This CDR3 is CASSQDSRYEQYF. CDR3 coding DNA: TGTGCCAGCAGCCAAGATTCCAGGTACGAGCAGTACTTC.

The chain joins TRBV7-2 to TRBJ2-5, with a possible D match to TRBD1 (5 bases). The CDR3 is 15 amino acids. V dropped 4 bases and J dropped 4 bases, with 16 bases sitting between them. The germline V gene encodes CDR1 SGHTA and CDR2 FQGNSA. The CDR3 nucleotides read TGTGCCAGCAGCTCTCGAAGGGGTAGTATAGAGACCCAGTACTTC. Protein sequence: CASSSRRGSIETQYF.

The V and J genes are TRBV7-9 and TRBJ2-1, with D possibly TRBD2 on 5 matching bases. The V and J ends lost 4 bases and 4 bases respectively, with 11 bases between them. Germline lookup yields CDR1 SEHNR and CDR2 FQNEAQ (reference sequence). This CDR3 contains 14 residues. DNA of the CDR3: TGTGCCAGCAGCTCTGAGGGAGTTTACAATGAGCAGTTCTTC. Its protein product is CASSSEGVYNEQFF.

This chain connects TRBV27 to TRBJ2-2; D is possibly TRBD1 (6 bases). This CDR3 is 17 amino acids long. Germline lookup yields CDR1 MNHEY and CDR2 SMNVEV (reference sequence). V was shortened by 2 bases and J by 6 bases, with 19 bases between the two germline ends. This CDR3 reads CASSLDRISISAGELFF. In nucleotides, the CDR3 is TGTGCCAGCAGTTTAGACAGGATTTCCATTAGCGCCGGGGAGCTGTTTTTT.

This clone was observed a handful of times. This chain uses TRBV6-5 with TRBJ1-5, with D hard to call. Germline-derived CDR1 and CDR2 are MNHEY and SVGAGI. The CDR3 has 13 residues. V lost 6 bases and J 5 bases, leaving 11 bases between the germline ends. This CDR3 is CASSPARDQPQHF. The CDR3, as DNA: TGTGCCAGCAGCCCAGCGCGGGATCAGCCCCAGCATTTT.

The chain employs TRBV9 and TRBJ2-1; D perhaps matches TRBD2 (6 bases). V lost 4 bases, J lost 5 bases, and 19 bases lay in between. The CDR3 has 16 residues. Germline CDR1 and CDR2: SGDLS and YYNGEE. CDR3 DNA: TGTGCCAGCAGCCAGACCCCCCAGGGAGGTAACAATGAGCAGTTCTTC. Amino acid sequence: CASSQTPQGGNNEQFF.

The V and J genes are TRBV5-6 and TRBJ1-2; TRBD1 is a possible D gene (5 bases). The V end lost 4 bases, the J end lost 1 base, and 11 bases lay between the germline ends. The CDR3 totals 14 residues. Germline V CDR1 and CDR2: SGHDT, YYEEEE. The CDR3 region is CASSPDIGNYGYTF. CDR3 nucleotide sequence: TGTGCCAGCAGCCCGGACATCGGTAACTATGGCTACACCTTC.

The chain joins TRBV6-1 to TRBJ2-7, with D possibly being TRBD1 (5 bases). V was cut by 2 bases and J by 0 bases, with 5 bases left in between. The CDR3 totals 13 residues. CDR1 is MNHNS, CDR2 SASEGT, per germline. CDR3 region: CASSETGSYEQYF. DNA for the CDR3: TGTGCCAGCAGTGAAACAGGCTCCTACGAGCAGTACTTC.

V is TRBV4-3 and J is TRBJ2-1; no clear D gene. The V gene's germline CDR1 is LGHNA and CDR2 YSLEER. The CDR3 sequence is 15 residues long. Trimming pared 0 bases from V and 0 bases from J, leaving 6 bases between. CDR3 coding DNA: TGCGCCAGCAGCCAAGACCACAACTCCTACAATGAGCAGTTCTTC. It yields the protein CASSQDHNSYNEQFF.

This clone is a singleton in its sample. V is TRBV3-1 (or the pseudogene TRBV3-2) and J is TRBJ2-3; 7 nucleotides agree with TRBD2. The J segment lost 3 bases and the V segment lost 11 bases, leaving 14 bases of the junction unmatched. This CDR3 is 15 amino acids long. Germline loops: CDR1 LGHDT, CDR2 YNNKEL (reference sequence). This CDR3 reads CASGGSLGRTDTQYF. CDR3 nucleotide sequence: TGTGCCTCCGGGGGGTCGTTGGGGAGAACAGATACGCAGTATTTT.

The chain joins TRBV28 to TRBJ2-3, with TRBD2 identical over 7 bases. CDR3 length equals 17 residues. V was clipped by 7 bases and J by 0 bases; unmatched bases: 13. CDR1 and CDR2 from the germline V gene are MDHEN and SYDVKM. The CDR3 DNA reads as TGTGCCAGCACCCCCCCCCTAGGGCGGGAGAGCACAGATACGCAGTATTTT. Encoded protein: CASTPPLGRESTDTQYF.

The chain recombines TRBV7-2 with TRBJ1-4, with D possibly TRBD1 on 6 matching bases. Germline CDR1 is SGHTA and CDR2 is FQGNSA. This CDR3 has 15 residues. The V end lost 5 bases, the J end lost 8 bases, and 18 bases lay between the germline ends. The CDR3 sequence is CASSPLTGLSEKLFF. The CDR3 region has the DNA TGTGCCAGCAGCCCCCTGACAGGCCTGTCGGAAAAACTGTTTTTT.

This clone was counted a few times. The CDR3 protein is CASSLGAGKSYNEQFF. The CDR3 region has the DNA TGTGCCAGCAGCTTAGGTGCGGGCAAGTCCTACAATGAGCAGTTCTTC. The chain links TRBV7-8 to TRBJ2-1; D is possibly TRBD2 (5 bases). CDR3 length equals 16 residues. CDR1 and CDR2 (germline): SGHVS, FQNEAQ. Trimming left V 1 base short and J 1 base short, with 11 bases between.

V usage is TRBV5-1 and J usage is TRBJ2-7, with D possibly being TRBD1 (6 bases). Trimming stripped 0 bases from V and 6 bases from J, with 16 bases between. The CDR3 runs 15 residues. Germline CDR1 is SGHRS and CDR2 is YFSETQ. In nucleotides, the CDR3 is TGCGCCAGCAGCTTGGGACAGGTAACTCCCACCGAGCAGTACTTC. The encoded protein is CASSLGQVTPTEQYF.

The chain joins TRBV29-1 to TRBJ2-7, with D possibly being TRBD1 (6 bases). The CDR3 covers 13 residues. The V end was cut by 0 bases, the J end by 3 bases, with 9 bases between. Germline CDR1 SQVTM, CDR2 ANQGSEA. CDR3 protein: CSVEDEQGYEQYF. CDR3 nucleotides: TGCAGCGTTGAAGATGAACAGGGCTACGAGCAGTACTTC.

The rearrangement joins TRBV6-5 to TRBJ2-1; TRBD1 matches at 8 bases. Germline V gene lookup returns CDR1 MNHEY and CDR2 SVGAGI. Losses at the gene ends were 6 bases for V and 1 base for J; bases not matched to a gene: 5. CDR3 length: 15 residues. The CDR3: CASRATGVSYNEQFF. The CDR3 DNA sequence: TGTGCCAGCAGAGCGACAGGGGTGTCCTACAATGAGCAGTTCTTC.